The rows below give T cell receptor beta chains drawn from one sample of a study of T cells in Graves' hyperthyroidism and ophthalmopathy. TCRdb redid the calling of the multiplex PCR reads with MiXCR, one entry per CDR3 protein. Seen here are over 650,000 distinct CDR3 sequences, nearly 45% observed once, and the top ten hold roughly 7.2%. The specimen sequenced was peripheral blood or thyroid tissue (not recorded which). These receptors were collected from an adult man with Graves' disease, either hyperthyroidism or ophthalmopathy (not recorded which). Both conserved end residues are part of each CDR3. The order of the fields is V gene, J gene, clone size, D gene, CDR3 DNA, CDR3 protein. D genes are given only for firm matches. Clone size is shown for a subset of rows, as once, few, many or a class of expanded clone.

TRBV2	TRBJ1-6	.	.	TGTGCCAGCAGTGAGAGGCGTTTGAGCTCCTATAATTCACCCCTCCACTTT	CASSERRLSSYNSPLHF
TRBV5-6	TRBJ1-1	few	.	TGTGCCAGCAGCTTGAGGAAAGCAGGGCTGAACACTGAAGCTTTCTTT	CASSLRKAGLNTEAFF
TRBV7-2	TRBJ2-2	.	TRBD2	TGTGCCAGCAGCTTGGTACTAGCGGGTTATAGCGGGGAGCTGTTTTTT	CASSLVLAGYSGELFF
TRBV10-3	TRBJ1-1	.	TRBD1	TGTGCCATCAGTGTAGCAGGGGGAAACACTGAAGCTTTCTTT	CAISVAGGNTEAFF
TRBV7-9	TRBJ2-5	few	TRBD2	TGTGCCAGCAGCTTAGCGGCTAGCGGGGTTCAAGAGACCCAGTACTTC	CASSLAASGVQETQYF
TRBV29-1	TRBJ1-6	few	.	TGCAGCGTTGTTCCGTCAGGGATCGATTCACCCCTCCACTTT	CSVVPSGIDSPLHF
TRBV4-1	TRBJ2-5	many	.	TGCGCCAGCAGCCAAGAGGCCAGGGAAGGGGAGACCCAGTACTTC	CASSQEAREGETQYF
TRBV6-1	TRBJ1-2	few	TRBD1	TGTGCCAGCAAACGACAGGGGAGGAATGGCTACACCTTC	CASKRQGRNGYTF
TRBV6-5	TRBJ1-6	.	TRBD1	TGTGCCAGCAACAGGGGGCAGAATTCACCCCTCCACTTT	CASNRGQNSPLHF
TRBV15	TRBJ1-2	many	.	TGTGCCACCAGCAGACAGTGGAGCGATGGCTACACCTTC	CATSRQWSDGYTF